This T cell receptor beta chain is from a study of blood T cell repertoires in COVID-19 (dated by TCRdb to 2018 to 2020). In the study overall: The collaborator samples originated in the United States, Italy and Spain and spanned the acute and convalescent phases of COVID-19. The prospective study material was composed of cDNA or gDNA derived from T cells, B-cell-depleted T cells, or PBMCs. Deeply sampled blood TCRbeta repertoires from subjects exposed to, actively infected with, or recovered from COVID-19 were included in the dataset. The repertoires were released in a freely available public database meant as a resource for research on the immune response to SARS-CoV-2. Samples came from the ongoing ImmuneRACE study (first 160 participants) plus 1,254 subjects from 6 global collaborators. The sample metadata nearly always contained a de-identified subject ID, COVID-19 status, age in years and sex. HLA class I and class II types, where available, came from metadata supplied by the sample provider rather than from assay-based typing. Beyond this particular receptor, the publication reports: How much clinical and demographic metadata was included differed by source and by participant, and the metadata was provided uncurated.

TCRbeta CDR3 regions were amplified from genomic DNA using the immunoSEQ Assay, a bias-controlled multiplex PCR. Per the authors' processing: The number of nucleated cells in each sample was estimated by amplification of reference gene primers within the assay. To quantify the absolute abundance of each unique TCRbeta CDR3 rearrangement, sequence reads were collapsed and filtered. For each sample, productive Simpson clonality was calculated by taking the square root of Simpson's diversity index across productive rearrangements. The immuneACCESS repertoire file appears here via TCRdb, limited to in-frame rearrangements. These files lack a portion of the clones; in checked studies, under half of the deficit traces to unresolved V genes, and the cause of the others is not known. The V and J calls and clone size come from that table; D and trimming were worked out from the DNA. Present in this sample are 250,000 or so clones, roughly 86% of which were seen just once. Under 0.95% of the sample is in the top ten clones.

The junction carries 7 bases between V and J, which are trimmed by 5 bases and 4 bases respectively. Including cysteine and phenylalanine, the CDR3 has 12 amino acids. The DNA shown is the 36-base CDR3, in frame from base 1. Whole blood was collected in K2EDTA tubes by collaborating institutions according to the institutions' own protocols. For TCRbeta analysis, collaborators shipped samples as frozen whole blood, isolated PBMCs, or DNA extracted from either of those sample types. Details on this clone: No antigen is known for it. Base quality data are lacking; no much larger clone is found one base away.

The chain is made from TRBV12-3 or TRBV12-4 and TRBJ2-3, with an unclear D gene assignment. The sequence came from a woman between 25 and 40 years old with acute or convalescent COVID-19. The specimen sequenced was peripheral blood. The DNA is as follows: TGTGCCAGCAGTCCCCTAGCAGATACGCAGTATTTT. Its amino acids are CASSPLADTQYF.